Listed here is a single TCR beta chain. Its antigen is as yet unknown. These data are taken from a study of cytomegalovirus exposure and HLA in healthy donors. Findings of the study overall: Listed as cytomegalovirus-associated were 150 or so TCR beta chains. Compared with the roughly 700-donor mean, an Asian-associated ancestry cluster reportedly had fewer N-insertions, according to a later analysis. CMV serostatus was the sole immune exposure data available. A missense DCLRE1C variant was associated with V- and J-gene trimming of TCR beta chains in a later analysis, and an independent cohort replicated the association.

The CDR3 covers 14 residues. The germline V gene encodes CDR1 LNHDA and CDR2 SQIVND (reference sequence). V was trimmed by 1 base and J by 0 bases, leaving 7 bases between them. PCR amplification relied on 60 Vbeta primers (plus 13 Jbeta primers). Profiling relied on immunoSEQ multiplex PCR, and the TCRdb table lists in-frame clones only, not all of them. The table has approximately 130,000 clones, about four fifths seen once. The J gene is TRBJ2-7, the V gene TRBV19; the D is unclear. The sample was PBMCs. This receptor was identified in a male donor in good health and CMV-seronegative. CDR3 sequence (DNA): TGTGCCAGTAGTATAGTCCCCAACTCCTACGAGCAGTACTTC. Residues: CASSIVPNSYEQYF. The full variable domain, rest sourced from reference TRBV19 and TRBJ2-7, is DGGITQSPKYLFRKEGQNVTLSCEQNLNHDAMYWYRQDPGQGLRLIYYSQIVNDFQKGDIAEGYSVSREKKESFPLTVTSAQKNPTAFYLCASSIVPNSYEQYFGPGTRLTVT.